This TCR beta chain was sequenced for a study of human T cells and chemical hapten exposure. TCRdb re-derived calls from the RACE reads in MiXCR, one entry per CDR3 protein. This table holds 65,000 to 80,000 distinct CDR3 sequences, 8.6% found once. The trim removed 0 bases at V and 3 bases at J, leaving 7 bases unmatched. Germline-derived CDR1 and CDR2 are LGHNA and YSLEER. CDR3 length equals 18 residues. Specified time point: healthy volunteer bleed at 6 weeks. Total RNA extraction was carried out from unfractionated whole blood. This rearrangement joins TRBV4-3 to TRBJ2-7; the match to TRBD2 covers 14 bases. The sequence was collected from a male donor in good health. Some clones in this sample may be carry-over from other donors' samples. Source material: whole blood. The CDR3, as DNA: TGCGCCAGCAGCCAAGAGATGGGGACTAGCGGGGGTATCTACGAGCAGTACTTC. Protein sequence: CASSQEMGTSGGIYEQYF.